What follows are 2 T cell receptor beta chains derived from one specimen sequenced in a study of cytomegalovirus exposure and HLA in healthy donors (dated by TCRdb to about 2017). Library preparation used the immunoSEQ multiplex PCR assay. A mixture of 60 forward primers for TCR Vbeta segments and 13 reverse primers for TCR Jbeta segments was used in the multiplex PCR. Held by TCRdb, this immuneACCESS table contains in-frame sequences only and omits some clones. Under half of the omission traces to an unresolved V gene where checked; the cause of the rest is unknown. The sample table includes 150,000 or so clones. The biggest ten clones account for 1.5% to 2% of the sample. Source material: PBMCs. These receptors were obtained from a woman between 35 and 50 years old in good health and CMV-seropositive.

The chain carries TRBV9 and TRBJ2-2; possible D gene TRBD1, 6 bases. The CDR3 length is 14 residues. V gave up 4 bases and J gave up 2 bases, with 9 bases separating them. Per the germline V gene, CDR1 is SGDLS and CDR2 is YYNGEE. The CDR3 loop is CASSNRVNTGELFF. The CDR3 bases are TGTGCCAGCAGCAACAGGGTCAACACCGGGGAGCTGTTTTTT.

This CDR3 reads CASSVAPSGRYFTGELFF. The CDR3 bases are TGTGCCAGCAGCGTAGCGCCTAGCGGGAGGTATTTCACCGGGGAGCTGTTTTTT. The chain links TRBV9 to TRBJ2-2, with 11 bases fitting TRBD2. The CDR3 runs 18 residues. In germline, CDR1 is SGDLS, CDR2 YYNGEE. Germline trimming cut 0 bases from V and 4 bases from J; bases unmatched to any gene: 8.